The clone carrying this TCR beta chain was recorded at least ten times. Its specificity is unknown. CDR3 and TCR beta VDJ profiling relied on genomic DNA as the template. TCRdb re-analysed the reads in MiXCR, keeping a single row per CDR3 protein. The repertoire holds about 220,000 distinct CDR3 sequences, around 32% seen once, with 1% to 1.3% in the top ten. CDR3 length: 16 amino acids. CDR1 and CDR2 (germline): LNHDA, SQIVND (reference sequence). V was pared by 6 bases and J by 8 bases, with 22 bases between. This entry comes from a study of CD8+CD57+ T cells in acquired aplastic anemia. At the level of the study: 3.2 ug was the average amount of DNA from sorted CD4+ and CD8+ cells. Healthy donor CD4+ cell samples had a mean of approximately 11 million reads.

Overall study findings and caveats: Patients and controls turned out to have 25 to 35 CD8+ CDR3 sequences in common. Patients versus controls showed no significant CD8+ Simpson's diversity difference.

The origin of this receptor is a human donor in good health, serving as a control. Material: sorted CD4+, CD8+, or CD8+CD57+ T cells (not recorded which) from PBMCs. The chain carries TRBV19 and TRBJ1-4; the D gene is possibly TRBD1 (6 bases). CDR3 DNA sequence: TGTGCCAGTAGCCGGACCTGGGACAAAGAGGGGGAAAAACTGTTTTTT. This encodes CASSRTWDKEGEKLFF. Full variable domain (remainder filled in from reference TRBV19 and TRBJ1-4): DGGITQSPKYLFRKEGQNVTLSCEQNLNHDAMYWYRQDPGQGLRLIYYSQIVNDFQKGDIAEGYSVSREKKESFPLTVTSAQKNPTAFYLCASSRTWDKEGEKLFFGSGTQLSVL.